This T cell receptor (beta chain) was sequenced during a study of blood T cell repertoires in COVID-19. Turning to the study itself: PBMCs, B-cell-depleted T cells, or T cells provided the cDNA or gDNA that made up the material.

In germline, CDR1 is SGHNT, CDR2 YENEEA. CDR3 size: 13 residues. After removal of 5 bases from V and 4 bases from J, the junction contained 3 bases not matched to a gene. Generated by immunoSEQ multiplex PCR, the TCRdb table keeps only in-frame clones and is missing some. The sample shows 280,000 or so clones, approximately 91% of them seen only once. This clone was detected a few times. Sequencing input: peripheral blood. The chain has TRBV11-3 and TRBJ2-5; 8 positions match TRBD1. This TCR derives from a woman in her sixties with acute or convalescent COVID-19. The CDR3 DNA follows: TGTGCCAGCAGCCGACAGGGGCTAGAGACCCAGTACTTC. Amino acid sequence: CASSRQGLETQYF.